Each of the 21 T cell receptor beta chains below was sequenced from the same sample in a study of CD8 T cells in Susac syndrome. RNA in amounts of roughly 0.5 to 1 ug was reverse transcribed with random hexamers. TCRdb fed the immunoSEQ multiplex PCR reads into MiXCR, producing one record per CDR3 protein. The sample yields approximately 110,000 distinct CDR3 sequences, approximately 93% seen once. Input material: CD8+ T cells from PBMCs. The receptor set was obtained from a human donor with multiple sclerosis.

The chain uses TRBV4-2 and TRBJ1-2, with 7 nucleotides matching TRBD1. There are 14 residues in the CDR3. Trimming removed 0 bases from V and 5 bases from J; junction bases left unmatched: 3. The V gene's germline CDR1 is LGHNA and CDR2 YNFKEQ. The DNA for the CDR3 is TGTGCCAGCAGCCAAGACTACAGGGGATATGGCTACACCTTC. This gives the protein CASSQDYRGYGYTF.

This clonotype was counted once. This sequence joins TRBV2 and TRBJ1-1, with 8 nucleotides matching TRBD1. Germline CDR1 SNHLY, CDR2 FYNNEI. After removal of 6 bases from V and 2 bases from J, the junction contained 8 bases not matched to a gene. CDR3 length: 15 amino acids. This CDR3 is CASRPEAGGNTEAFF. Here the CDR3 DNA reads TGTGCCAGCAGGCCCGAGGCAGGGGGCAACACTGAAGCTTTCTTT.

This chain links TRBV20-1 with TRBJ2-3; D ambiguous. Germline loops: CDR1 DFQATT, CDR2 SNEGSKA (reference sequence). The CDR3 covers 14 residues. The V end was cut by 1 base, the J end by 0 bases, with 8 bases between. CDR3 protein: CSARGLSSTDTQYF. CDR3 bases: TGCAGTGCTAGAGGCCTGAGCAGCACAGATACGCAGTATTTT.

The chain uses TRBV5-1 and TRBJ1-5; no definite D call. Trimming cost V 1 base and J 3 bases, with 5 bases left between them. Looked up from germline, CDR1 is SGHRS and CDR2 is YFSETQ. This CDR3 has 13 residues. CDR3 sequence (DNA): TGCGCCAGCAGCTTGTCTCCCAATCAGCCCCAGCATTTT. As protein: CASSLSPNQPQHF. The full variable domain, with the rest looked up from reference TRBV5-1 and TRBJ1-5, is KAGVTQTPRYLIKTRGQQVTLSCSPISGHRSVSWYQQTPGQGLQFLFEYFSETQRNKGNFPGRFSGRQFSNSRSEMNVSTLELGDSALYLCASSLSPNQPQHFGDGTRLSIL.

The chain employs TRBV29-1 and TRBJ2-5, with TRBD1 identical over 11 bases. Germline CDR1 is SQVTM and CDR2 is ANQGSEA. The trim removed 6 bases at V and 3 bases at J, leaving 3 bases unmatched. The CDR3 is 13 residues long. In DNA form, the CDR3 reads TGCAGCGTGAGGGACAGGGGGAAAGAGACCCAGTACTTC. This sequence encodes CSVRDRGKETQYF.

The chain joins TRBV10-3 to TRBJ1-1; D gene ambiguous. This CDR3 region has 14 residues. Germline V gene lookup returns CDR1 ENHRY and CDR2 SYGVKD. The V end lost 7 bases, the J end lost 0 bases, and 12 bases lay between the germline ends. The CDR3 loop is CAITDGGMNTEAFF. The CDR3 nucleotides are TGTGCCATCACGGACGGCGGAATGAACACTGAAGCTTTCTTT.

The chain recombines TRBV7-2 with TRBJ2-1; maybe TRBD2 (6 bases). Germline V gene sequence: CDR1 SGHTA, CDR2 FQGNSA. The CDR3 totals 16 residues. V was clipped by 4 bases and J by 5 bases, with 18 bases between them. CDR3 coding DNA: TGTGCCAGCAGCTCAAAGCTAGCGCGGCTTAACAATGAGCAGTTCTTC. Translating it yields CASSSKLARLNNEQFF.

V is TRBV5-1 and J is TRBJ2-2, with D perhaps TRBD2 (5 bases). V was shortened by 1 base and J by 6 bases, with 19 bases between the two germline ends. CDR1 is SGHRS and CDR2 is YFSETQ in the germline V gene. The CDR3 totals 17 residues. CDR3 coding DNA: TGCGCCAGCAGCTTGTATAGGGAGCCCCACCTAGCCGGGGAGCTGTTTTTT. This gives the protein CASSLYREPHLAGELFF.

J is TRBJ2-1 and V is TRBV21-1; the DNA was not used to check the table's D call, TRBD1. TRBV21-1 is a listed pseudogene. This CDR3 spans 15 amino acids. The CDR3 coding sequence is TGTGCCAGCACCGACACCCCGGGACCTTACAATGAGCAGTTCTTC. Protein sequence: CASTDTPGPYNEQFF.

The count of this clonotype is one. The V call is TRBV6-5, the J call TRBJ2-1, with 14 nucleotides matching TRBD2. The CDR3 has 15 residues. Germline CDR1 reads MNHEY; CDR2 reads SVGAGI. V shed 5 bases and J 3 bases; nucleotides not matched to a gene: 0. This CDR3 is CASSGTSGGYNEQFF. DNA of the CDR3: TGTGCCAGCAGTGGGACTAGCGGGGGCTACAATGAGCAGTTCTTC.

The chain employs TRBV12-3 or TRBV12-4 and TRBJ2-1; weak D call: TRBD1 (6 bases). Trimming removed 5 bases at V and 1 base at J, with 12 bases between. The CDR3 length is 15 residues. CDR3 in DNA: TGTGCCAGCAGTCTGGGGGCCATATCCTACAATGAGCAGTTCTTC. It codes for CASSLGAISYNEQFF.

The J gene is TRBJ2-7, the V gene TRBV7-8, with D possibly TRBD1 on 5 matching bases. The CDR3 loop spans 12 amino acids. Germline CDR1 SGHVS, CDR2 FQNEAQ. The V end was cut by 8 bases, the J end by 2 bases, with 10 bases between. The CDR3 loop is CASWGSTYEQYV. CDR3 DNA sequence: TGTGCCAGCTGGGGCAGCACCTACGAGCAGTACGTC.

This chain links TRBV7-8 with TRBJ2-2; 8 bases agree with TRBD1. The J segment lost 0 bases and the V segment lost 5 bases, leaving 11 bases of the junction unmatched. The CDR3 loop spans 18 amino acids. Germline-derived CDR1 and CDR2 are SGHVS and FQNEAQ. The CDR3 loop is CASSDDRGGYANTGELFF. The CDR3 region has the DNA TGTGCCAGCAGCGACGACAGGGGAGGCTACGCGAACACCGGGGAGCTGTTTTTT.

This sequence joins TRBV7-9 and TRBJ2-2; 7 bases align to TRBD2. This CDR3 comprises 14 residues. Trimming at V came to 6 bases and at J to 1 base, leaving 2 bases not matched to a gene. Germline V lookup: CDR1 SEHNR, CDR2 FQNEAQ (reference sequence). CDR3 in DNA: TGTGCCAGCAGAGGGAGGGAGAACACCGGGGAGCTGTTTTTT. Its translation: CASRGRENTGELFF.

The gene calls are TRBV7-2 and TRBJ2-7, with D possibly being TRBD2 (5 bases). This CDR3 has 14 residues. CDR1 is SGHTA, CDR2 FQGNSA, per germline. Trimming cost V 7 bases and J 0 bases, with 13 bases left between them. CDR3 residues: CASIQRENSYEQYF. CDR3 nucleotide sequence: TGTGCCAGCATCCAGAGGGAGAACTCCTACGAGCAGTACTTC.

The chain uses TRBV7-9 and TRBJ1-2; D not resolved. Germline assignment: CDR1 SEHNR and CDR2 FQNEAQ (reference sequence). V dropped 4 bases and J dropped 8 bases, with 20 bases sitting between them. The CDR3 runs 15 residues. The CDR3 reads CASSSTQTQIEGYTF. CDR3 in DNA: TGTGCCAGCAGCTCTACACAGACTCAAATTGAGGGCTACACCTTC.

This clonotype has a handful of counts. The chain recombines TRBV3-1 with TRBJ2-7; D remains unclear. Trimming pared 1 base from V and 3 bases from J, leaving 10 bases between. Germline CDR1 reads LGHDT; CDR2 reads YNNKEL (reference sequence). The CDR3 is made up of 14 amino acids. The CDR3 nucleotides read TGTGCCAGCAGCCAAGGAACGTTGTTCTACGAGCAGTACGTC. It yields the protein CASSQGTLFYEQYV.

This clonotype was seen just once. The chain's CDR3 is CASSVQGAIGAGELFF. CDR3 DNA sequence: TGTGCCAGCTCCGTCCAGGGGGCTATAGGCGCCGGGGAGCTGTTTTTT. The chain recombines TRBV5-6 with TRBJ2-2; 8 bases agree with TRBD1. J was trimmed by 6 bases and V by 7 bases; bases with no gene match: 14. Germline loops: CDR1 SGHDT, CDR2 YYEEEE. The CDR3 is 16 residues long.

The V gene is TRBV25-1, the J gene TRBJ2-5; D unresolved. The V end was cut by 3 bases, the J end by 5 bases, with 19 bases between. CDR1 MGHDK and CDR2 SYGVNS come from the germline V gene. The CDR3 extends over 16 amino acids. CDR3 amino acids: CASSDPDRAFRETQYF. CDR3 sequence (DNA): TGTGCCAGCAGTGATCCGGACCGTGCATTTCGGGAGACCCAGTACTTC.

The CDR3 DNA reads TGTGCCAGCTCAGTCGGTCCTAGCGGGGGGGCAGGTGGCACAGATACGCAGTATTTT. Its protein is CASSVGPSGGAGGTDTQYF. This chain links TRBV7-9 with TRBJ2-3; 12 bases map to TRBD2. In germline, CDR1 is SEHNR, CDR2 FQNEAQ (reference sequence). This CDR3 is built from 19 residues. The ends lost 8 bases at V and 1 base at J; junction bases unmatched: 16.

The chain uses TRBV19 and TRBJ1-2, with no clear D. The CDR3 consists of 14 residues. Between the trimmed V and J ends, which lost 0 bases and 2 bases, there was a span of 7 bases. In germline, CDR1 is LNHDA, CDR2 SQIVND (reference sequence). The CDR3 DNA sequence: TGTGCCAGTAGTATAGAGCCGGGGAACTATGGCTACACCTTC. It specifies CASSIEPGNYGYTF.